These T cell receptor beta chains were read from a single sample in a study of CD8 T cells in ankylosing spondylitis. TCRdb re-called the 5' RACE reads with MiXCR, one entry per CDR3 protein. The data show around 250,000 distinct CDR3 sequences, roughly 32% seen once. Sequencing was carried out using blood, either unsorted or a sorted T cell fraction (not recorded which). All receptors come from a male donor with ankylosing spondylitis or in good health (not recorded which). The conserved cysteine and the conserved F or W are not part of the CDR3 here.

TRBV3-1	TRBJ1-4	ASSSNPEKLF
TRBV29-1	TRBJ2-7	SAGKGAYEQY
TRBV12-3/TRBV12-4	TRBJ2-1	ASSTAGPYNEQF
TRBV10-3	TRBJ2-1	AISESLAGAYNEQF
TRBV27	TRBJ2-1	ASRWGGSANEQF
TRBV29-1	TRBJ2-3	SVAGGWVTDTQY
TRBV12-3/TRBV12-4	TRBJ1-3	ASSFDRGLGGNTIY
TRBV29-1	TRBJ2-5	SVEFGTGAGTQY
TRBV27	TRBJ1-1	ASSLSAGVTEAF
TRBV6-1	TRBJ2-1	ASNRQGLDEQF
TRBV27	TRBJ2-1	ASTGTTVPYNEQF
TRBV20-1	TRBJ2-2	SAEQENTGELF
TRBV20-1	TRBJ2-2	ACRGRYTGELF
TRBV10-3	TRBJ1-4	AISAVTNEKLF
TRBV27	TRBJ2-7	ASSETGFSEQY
TRBV11-2	TRBJ1-3	ASSRPHAAGIY
TRBV5-1	TRBJ2-2	ASGEAGNTGELF
TRBV12-3/TRBV12-4	TRBJ2-7	ASSFGRLGQQY
TRBV20-1	TRBJ2-1	SAPGGARGNEQF
TRBV29-1	TRBJ2-2	SVAGANTGELF
TRBV24-1	TRBJ2-3	ATSDKGVTDTQY